The next 14 T cell receptor beta chains were all read from a single sample in a study of cytomegalovirus exposure and HLA in healthy donors. Vbeta (60) and Jbeta (13) primers were used in the PCR. Libraries were prepared by immunoSEQ multiplex PCR; TCRdb keeps only in-frame clonotypes and omits some of them. The table has roughly 100,000 clones, 78% seen once. The material sequenced was PBMCs. These receptors all come from a man between 25 and 39 years old in good health and CMV-seronegative.

The chain combines TRBV14 with TRBJ2-6; a possible D gene is TRBD1 (5 bases). This CDR3 contains 15 residues. Trimming removed 1 base at V and 8 bases at J, with 12 bases between. Germline V CDR1 and CDR2: SGHDN, FVKESK. The CDR3 here is CASSQAGYRSNVLTF. CDR3 DNA: TGTGCCAGCAGCCAAGCAGGGTATAGGTCCAACGTCCTGACTTTC.

This rearrangement joins TRBV19 to TRBJ2-3; D may be TRBD1 (6 bases). This CDR3 comprises 16 residues. Germline CDR1 LNHDA, CDR2 SQIVND (reference sequence). The V and J ends lost 6 bases and 5 bases respectively, with 21 bases between them. The CDR3 sequence: CASSDPGTTLQDTQYF. CDR3 sequence (DNA): TGTGCCAGTAGCGACCCCGGGACAACCCTACAAGATACGCAGTATTTT. The whole variable domain, remainder taken from reference TRBV19 and TRBJ2-3, is DGGITQSPKYLFRKEGQNVTLSCEQNLNHDAMYWYRQDPGQGLRLIYYSQIVNDFQKGDIAEGYSVSREKKESFPLTVTSAQKNPTAFYLCASSDPGTTLQDTQYFGPGTRLTVL.

The rearrangement joins TRBV6-1 to TRBJ2-3, with D hard to call. Germline V gene sequence: CDR1 MNHNS, CDR2 SASEGT. The CDR3 covers 15 residues. Trimming cost V 1 base and J 2 bases, with 10 bases left between them. The CDR3 bases are TGTGCCAGCAGTGAAGGGGCAGGTGACACAGATACGCAGTATTTT. As protein: CASSEGAGDTDTQYF.

The CDR3, as DNA: TGTGCCAGCAGCCTCGGATGGGCCAGAGCCTACGAGCAGTACTTC. Amino acids: CASSLGWARAYEQYF. The rearrangement joins TRBV6-1 to TRBJ2-7; unclear D gene. V was shortened by 6 bases and J by 2 bases, with 17 bases between the two germline ends. The CDR3 length is 15 residues. CDR1 is MNHNS, CDR2 SASEGT, per germline.

This chain links TRBV27 with TRBJ2-5; 9 positions agree with TRBD2. The end of the DNA fits TRBJ2-7 better, so the J call may be wrong. CDR1 and CDR2 from the germline V gene are MNHEY and SMNVEV (reference sequence). This CDR3 contains 16 residues. The CDR3 reads CASSLTRLAEPYEQYF. The DNA for the CDR3 is TGTGCCAGCAGTTTGACGCGACTAGCGGAGCCCTACGAGCAGTACTTC.

The rearrangement joins TRBV10-2 to TRBJ2-2, with D possibly being TRBD2 (5 bases). This CDR3 contains 20 residues. Germline V lookup: CDR1 WSHSY, CDR2 SAAADI. Trimming cost V 3 bases and J 2 bases, with 25 bases left between them. This CDR3 is CASSDPTPPVLTRNTGELFF. CDR3 sequence (DNA): TGCGCCAGCAGTGACCCCACGCCCCCTGTTCTTACTAGAAACACCGGGGAGCTGTTTTTT.

This clone was detected only a few times. CDR3 amino acids: CASSGRLAGVFNEQFF. The DNA of the CDR3 is TGTGCCAGCAGTGGCAGACTAGCGGGAGTCTTCAATGAGCAGTTCTTC. The chain carries TRBV6-1 and TRBJ2-1; 12 bases fit TRBD2. V gave up 4 bases and J gave up 6 bases; unmatched junction bases: 7. Germline V lookup: CDR1 MNHNS, CDR2 SASEGT. This CDR3 region has 16 residues.

This chain connects TRBV4-1 to TRBJ2-7; TRBD2 matches at 12 bases. CDR3 length: 15 residues. The trim removed 3 bases at V and 2 bases at J, leaving 2 bases unmatched. Per germline, CDR1 MGHRA and CDR2 YSYEKL. The CDR3 coding sequence is TGCGCCAGCAGCCACCGGACTAGCGGGGCCTACGAGCAGTACTTC. It specifies CASSHRTSGAYEQYF.

The rearrangement uses TRBV28 and TRBJ1-2; D gene unclear. This CDR3 comprises 12 residues. V lost 5 bases to trimming and J lost 2 bases, with 6 bases between them. In germline, CDR1 is MDHEN, CDR2 SYDVKM. The CDR3 DNA reads as TGTGCCAGCAGTCAGGCAAACTATGGCTACACCTTC. Residues: CASSQANYGYTF.

The chain combines TRBV11-2 with TRBJ2-7; D may be TRBD2 (5 bases). From germline, CDR1 is SGHAT and CDR2 FQNNGV. The CDR3 is 15 residues long. The V end lost 5 bases, the J end lost 4 bases, and 18 bases lay between the germline ends. CDR3: CASSPRVRRGYEQYF. The DNA of the CDR3 is TGTGCCAGCAGCCCCCGCGTCCGACGGGGATACGAGCAGTACTTC.

The genes are TRBV4-1 and TRBJ1-6; 9 bases are a match to TRBD1. The CDR3 is made up of 17 amino acids. Germline V CDR1 and CDR2: MGHRA, YSYEKL. After removal of 1 base from V and 8 bases from J, the junction contained 9 bases not matched to a gene. DNA for the CDR3: TGCGCCAGCAGCCAAGCCTTCGGGACAGGGAGCTATTCACCCCTCCACTTT. Translation gives CASSQAFGTGSYSPLHF.

The chain carries TRBV11-2 and TRBJ1-2; 12 bases map to TRBD1. The CDR3 runs to 16 residues. Trimming at V came to 0 bases and at J to 7 bases, leaving 6 bases not matched to a gene. Germline CDR1 and CDR2: SGHAT and FQNNGV. Here the CDR3 DNA reads TGTGCCAGCAGCTTAGAACCGGGACAGGGGGCGATTGGCTACACCTTC. Its translation: CASSLEPGQGAIGYTF.

V and J are TRBV14 and TRBJ1-1, with no clear D. Trimming pared 3 bases from V and 4 bases from J, leaving 15 bases between. CDR1 and CDR2 (germline): SGHDN, FVKESK. The CDR3 loop spans 15 amino acids. CDR3 protein: CASSHRLEQATEAFF. The CDR3 nucleotides read TGTGCCAGCAGCCATCGCTTGGAGCAAGCCACTGAAGCTTTCTTT.

The chain combines TRBV7-9 with TRBJ2-6; D is possibly TRBD1 (5 bases). The V gene's germline CDR1 is SEHNR and CDR2 FQNEAQ (reference sequence). The V gene lost 3 bases and the J gene lost 0 bases, with 6 bases spanning the gap. The CDR3 has 15 amino acids. The CDR3 DNA reads TGTGCCAGCAGCTTGGGGCGCTCTGGGGCCAACGTCCTGACTTTC. This codes for CASSLGRSGANVLTF.